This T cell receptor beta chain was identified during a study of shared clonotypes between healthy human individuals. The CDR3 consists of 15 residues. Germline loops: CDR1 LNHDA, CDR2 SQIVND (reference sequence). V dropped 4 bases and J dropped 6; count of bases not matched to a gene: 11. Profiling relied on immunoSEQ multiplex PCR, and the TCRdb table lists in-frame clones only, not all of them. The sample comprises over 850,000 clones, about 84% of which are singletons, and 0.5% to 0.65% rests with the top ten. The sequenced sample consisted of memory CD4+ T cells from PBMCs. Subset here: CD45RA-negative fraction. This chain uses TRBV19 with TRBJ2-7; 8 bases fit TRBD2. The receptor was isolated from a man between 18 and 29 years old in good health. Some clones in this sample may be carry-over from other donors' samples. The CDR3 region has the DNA TGTGCCAGTAGTAACAGCGGGAGAACGGGGCGCGAGCAGTACTTC. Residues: CASSNSGRTGREQYF.